The 26 T cell receptor beta chains listed next were all sequenced from one sample in a study of a mutant IDH1 vaccine in newly diagnosed glioma. No cognate antigen is known for these TCRs. Produced via immunoSEQ multiplex PCR; TCRdb's table is partial and in-frame only. The sample consists of 45,000 to 65,000 clones, less than 85% of them appearing once. Regarding time point: week 5, during vaccination. Mutant IDH1 20-mer peptide, at 300 ug, made up each vaccine dose, with topical imiquimod. Sequencing used PBMCs, obtained from a glioma patient whose treatment included an IDH1 peptide vaccine. Every receptor here comes from a woman in her late teens or twenties with glioma. Some clones in this sample may be carry-over from other donors' samples.

This chain uses TRBV4-2 with TRBJ1-3; D remains ambiguous. V was trimmed by 0 bases and J by 2 bases, leaving 8 bases between them. CDR1 and CDR2 from the germline V gene are LGHNA and YNFKEQ. The CDR3 sequence is 15 residues long. The CDR3 spells CASSQDRGTGNTIYF. CDR3 sequence (DNA): TGTGCCAGCAGCCAAGATCGTGGGACTGGAAACACCATATATTTT.

J is TRBJ2-7 and V is TRBV6-1, with 10 bases fitting TRBD2. The junction had 9 bases not matched to a gene; V was cut back by 4 bases and J by 3 bases. In germline, CDR1 is MNHNS, CDR2 SASEGT. The CDR3 has 16 residues. CDR3 in DNA: TGTGCCAGCAGTGGCAGGTCCGGGACTAGCGACTACGAGCAGTACTTC. The encoded protein is CASSGRSGTSDYEQYF.

This sequence joins TRBV27 and TRBJ2-7; D may be TRBD1 (5 bases). Germline loops: CDR1 MNHEY, CDR2 SMNVEV (reference sequence). This CDR3 is 13 amino acids long. V was pared by 3 bases and J by 5 bases, with 11 bases between. The CDR3 loop reads CASSFEGVDEQYF. The CDR3 region has the DNA TGTGCCAGCAGTTTTGAAGGGGTGGACGAGCAGTACTTC.

The chain joins TRBV15 to TRBJ1-2; possible D gene TRBD1, 5 bases. Deletions cut 0 bases from V and 7 bases from J, with 12 bases between. This CDR3 spans 14 amino acids. Germline-derived CDR1 and CDR2 are LNHNV and YYDKDF (reference sequence). DNA for the CDR3: TGTGCCACCAGCAGAGAAGGGTGGGGGAGTGGCTACACCTTC. This sequence encodes CATSREGWGSGYTF.

This rearrangement joins TRBV29-1 to TRBJ2-2; D gene ambiguous. V was shortened by 6 bases and J by 6 bases, with 8 bases between the two germline ends. CDR1 and CDR2 (germline): SQVTM, ANQGSEA. CDR3 length equals 11 residues. CDR3 loop: CSVAGSGELFF. The CDR3 DNA reads as TGCAGCGTCGCAGGATCCGGGGAGCTGTTTTTT.

The chain employs TRBV19 and TRBJ1-5; D uncertain. The CDR3 sequence is 14 residues long. The V gene lost 3 bases and the J gene lost 2 bases, with 8 bases spanning the gap. Germline CDR1 LNHDA, CDR2 SQIVND (reference sequence). The CDR3 sequence is CASSISGGNQPQHF. Written as DNA, the CDR3 is TGTGCCAGTAGTATCAGCGGTGGCAATCAGCCCCAGCATTTT.

This chain uses TRBV5-4 with TRBJ2-5, with D perhaps matching TRBD1 or TRBD2 (5 bases each). Germline CDR1 is SGHNT and CDR2 is YYREEE (reference sequence). CDR3 size: 13 residues. Trimming shortened V by 9 bases and J by 4 bases, and 16 bases separated the two germline ends. CDR3 coding DNA: TGTGCCACCCCGGGACCCCCCGGAGAGACCCAGTACTTC. Translating gives CATPGPPGETQYF.

There are a few counts of this clone. The rearrangement joins TRBV4-2 to TRBJ2-7; 7 nucleotides align to TRBD2. Germline CDR1 is LGHNA and CDR2 is YNFKEQ. V lost 0 bases and J lost 7; bases outside the gene matches: 15. The CDR3 is made up of 17 amino acids. The CDR3 sequence: CASSQDGPGAGVLEQYF. Here the CDR3 DNA reads TGTGCCAGCAGCCAAGATGGCCCGGGCGCGGGGGTTCTGGAGCAGTACTTC.

The V and J genes are TRBV6-5 and TRBJ2-7, with D uncertain. Germline V gene sequence: CDR1 MNHEY, CDR2 SVGAGI. The CDR3 consists of 13 residues. The V gene lost 5 bases and the J gene lost 5 bases, with 13 bases spanning the gap. CDR3 nucleotides: TGTGCCAGCAGTAAGGGCGAGTTCCACGAGCAGTACTTC. Translation gives CASSKGEFHEQYF.

This clone was seen a single time. V is TRBV18 and J is TRBJ1-3, with 9 bases lining up with TRBD1. With 3 bases clipped from V and 2 bases from J, the junction kept 8 bases outside the gene matches. This CDR3 spans 17 amino acids. CDR1 and CDR2 (germline): KGHSH, LQKENI. The CDR3 is CASSPVPGQGPGNTIYF. The CDR3 bases are TGTGCCAGCTCACCCGTCCCGGGACAGGGACCTGGAAACACCATATATTTT.

The chain uses TRBV25-1 and TRBJ1-1; a possible D gene is TRBD1 (5 bases). This CDR3 has 14 residues. The germline CDR1 and CDR2 sequences are MGHDK and SYGVNS. Trimming took 4 bases from V and 4 from J, leaving 13 bases between them. CDR3 coding DNA: TGTGCCAGCAGTGTTGCAGGGTCAGGCACTGAAGCTTTCTTT. Translation: CASSVAGSGTEAFF.

V usage is TRBV27 and J usage is TRBJ1-5, with D tentatively TRBD1 (6 bases). The CDR3 is 14 residues long. CDR1 and CDR2 from the germline V gene are MNHEY and SMNVEV (reference sequence). Trimming removed 6 bases at V and 7 bases at J, with 16 bases between. The CDR3 coding sequence is TGTGCCAGCAGCCCCGGGACAAACAACCAGCCCCAGCATTTT. This sequence encodes CASSPGTNNQPQHF.

This clone was recorded only once. This sequence joins TRBV9 and TRBJ2-6; D gene ambiguous. The germline gives CDR1 SGDLS, CDR2 YYNGEE. Deletions cut 0 bases from V and 2 bases from J, with 12 bases between. The CDR3 runs 17 residues. DNA for the CDR3: TGTGCCAGCAGCGTAGAGCCCCGCCCCACTGGGGCCAACGTCCTGACTTTC. Translation gives CASSVEPRPTGANVLTF.

The chain recombines TRBV19 with TRBJ2-5, with D perhaps matching TRBD1 (6 bases). Germline CDR1 is LNHDA and CDR2 is SQIVND (reference sequence). There are 12 residues in the CDR3. Deletions cut 9 bases from V and 4 bases from J, with 12 bases between. The CDR3 sequence is CASTTGGETQYF. DNA for the CDR3: TGTGCCAGCACGACAGGAGGAGAGACCCAGTACTTC.

The gene calls are TRBV5-1 and TRBJ2-2; D is unresolved. The CDR3 is 15 residues long. Trimming shortened V by 0 bases and J by 5 bases, and 11 bases separated the two germline ends. The germline gives CDR1 SGHRS, CDR2 YFSETQ. This chain's CDR3 is CASSLAVPGTGELFF. In DNA form, the CDR3 reads TGCGCCAGCAGCTTGGCCGTACCTGGGACCGGGGAGCTGTTTTTT.

The chain couples TRBV18 to TRBJ2-5; D possibly corresponds to TRBD2 (6 bases). There are 15 residues in the CDR3. Trimming removed 6 bases at V and 5 bases at J, with 19 bases between. Germline CDR1 and CDR2: KGHSH and LQKENI. CDR3 protein: CASSLSRGNVETQYF. For the CDR3, the DNA is TGTGCCAGCTCTCTCTCACGGGGGAATGTGGAGACCCAGTACTTC.

J is TRBJ2-5 and V is TRBV9; D may be TRBD1 (6 bases). The CDR3 has 15 residues. Looked up from germline, CDR1 is SGDLS and CDR2 is YYNGEE. V lost 1 base to trimming and J lost 4 bases, with 14 bases between them. As DNA, the CDR3 is TGTGCCAGCAGCGTAAACCCTCTAGGGGGAGAGACCCAGTACTTC. Its translation is CASSVNPLGGETQYF.

V gene TRBV19 combines with J gene TRBJ1-1; the D is unclear. Germline CDR1 and CDR2: LNHDA and SQIVND (reference sequence). CDR3 size: 13 residues. Between the trimmed V and J ends, which lost 10 bases and 5 bases, there was a span of 17 bases. This CDR3 is CATSRDFRTEAFF. Here the CDR3 DNA reads TGTGCCACCTCACGAGATTTTAGGACTGAAGCTTTCTTT.

CDR3 bases: TGTGCCAGTAACCCCGGACAGGGAAATGAAAAACTGTTTTTT. Protein product: CASNPGQGNEKLFF. This sequence joins TRBV19 and TRBJ1-4; TRBD1 agrees at 8 bases. V shed 7 bases, J shed 5 bases, and the junction held 6 bases outside the gene matches. This CDR3 spans 14 amino acids. The germline gives CDR1 LNHDA, CDR2 SQIVND (reference sequence).

V and J are TRBV29-1 and TRBJ2-3; 8 positions match TRBD2. The germline CDR1 and CDR2 sequences are SQVTM and ANQGSEA. V lost 5 bases and J lost 0; bases outside the gene matches: 4. This CDR3 region has 14 residues. CDR3 protein: CSVIASGSTDTQYF. Here the CDR3 DNA reads TGCAGCGTTATCGCTAGCGGGAGCACAGATACGCAGTATTTT.

This chain links TRBV27 with TRBJ2-7; D remains unclear. This CDR3 contains 12 residues. V was trimmed by 6 bases and J by 2 bases, leaving 8 bases between them. Germline CDR1 is MNHEY and CDR2 is SMNVEV (reference sequence). The CDR3 spells CASRSPPYEQYF. DNA for the CDR3: TGTGCCAGCAGATCCCCACCCTACGAGCAGTACTTC.

This chain links TRBV6-1 with TRBJ2-5; D gene unclear. This CDR3 contains 16 residues. V was cut by 4 bases and J by 0 bases, with 15 bases left in between. Germline V lookup: CDR1 MNHNS, CDR2 SASEGT. The CDR3 sequence is CASSATPPKYQETQYF. The CDR3 DNA reads as TGTGCCAGCAGTGCAACCCCTCCAAAATACCAAGAGACCCAGTACTTC.

V and J are TRBV6-5 and TRBJ1-1; D call uncertain. Germline V CDR1 and CDR2: MNHEY, SVGAGI. This CDR3 is built from 14 residues. V was shortened by 6 bases and J by 6 bases, with 17 bases between the two germline ends. The DNA of the CDR3 is TGTGCCAGCAGAGGACGTCCCTCCGGCGCTGAAGCTTTCTTT. It codes for CASRGRPSGAEAFF.

The V call is TRBV5-8, the J call TRBJ1-2; D remains unclear. The CDR3 covers 14 residues. V dropped 0 bases and J dropped 4 bases, with 10 bases sitting between them. Germline V gene sequence: CDR1 SGHTS, CDR2 YDEGEE. The CDR3 coding sequence is TGTGCCAGCAGCTTGGATCCCCTAACCTATGGCTACACCTTC. Encoded protein: CASSLDPLTYGYTF.

This chain connects TRBV28 to TRBJ1-5; D unclear. Trimming took 2 bases from V and 0 from J, leaving 5 bases between them. Looked up from germline, CDR1 is MDHEN and CDR2 is SYDVKM. This CDR3 region has 14 residues. The CDR3 coding sequence is TGTGCCAGCAGTTTAGGGATTAGCAATCAGCCCCAGCATTTT. It specifies CASSLGISNQPQHF.

The chain combines TRBV6-1 with TRBJ2-3; D perhaps matches TRBD1 (5 bases). Germline V gives CDR1 MNHNS, CDR2 SASEGT. V was pared by 6 bases and J by 1 base, with 11 bases between. The CDR3 sequence is 14 residues long. The CDR3, as DNA: TGTGCCAGCAGCAGGCAGGGTGGCACAGATACGCAGTATTTT. Translating it yields CASSRQGGTDTQYF.